This entry lists 9 T cell receptor beta chains sequenced from one sample in a study of T-cell memory formation after mild COVID-19. TCRdb recomputed calls from the 5' RACE reads with MiXCR, one row per CDR3 protein. The sample records more than 250,000 distinct CDR3 sequences, under 20% being singletons. What was sequenced was PBMCs or a T cell subset sorted from them (not recorded which). These receptors all come from a man aged 18 to 29 who had mild COVID-19 (a few samples of this study predate the infection). Cell type and time point are not known.

The chain employs TRBV7-8 and TRBJ1-6; no definite D call. Germline CDR1 is SGHVS and CDR2 is FQNEAQ. The CDR3 consists of 14 residues. V was cut by 1 base and J by 13 bases, with 14 bases left in between. CDR3 DNA: TGTGCCAGCAGCTTAGAGGTCTCCCTAGAGCCCCTCCACTTT. Translated, it gives CASSLEVSLEPLHF.

The chain is built from TRBV6-6 and TRBJ2-5; either TRBD1 or TRBD2 may supply D (7 bases each). The CDR3 is 16 residues long. V lost 6 bases to trimming and J lost 5 bases, with 22 bases between them. Germline V lookup: CDR1 MNHNY, CDR2 SVGAGI (reference sequence). Here the CDR3 DNA reads TGTGCCAGCAGCCAACTCAAAAGGGGGCGGGGGGAGACCCAGTACTTC. Amino acids: CASSQLKRGRGETQYF.

A few counts support this clonotype. The chain links TRBV7-9 to TRBJ2-5; D not certain. V lost 2 bases to trimming and J lost 1 base, with 11 bases between them. In germline, CDR1 is SEHNR, CDR2 FQNEAQ (reference sequence). The CDR3 runs to 15 residues. Here the CDR3 reads CASSLYAGPQETQYF. CDR3 DNA: TGTGCCAGCAGCTTATATGCTGGCCCCCAAGAGACCCAGTACTTC.

This clonotype was recorded at least ten times. The chain links TRBV12-3 or TRBV12-4 to TRBJ1-5, with 9 bases fitting TRBD1. This CDR3 has 16 amino acids. V was clipped by 5 bases and J by 2 bases; unmatched bases: 7. Here the CDR3 reads CASSPQGAGRNQPQHF. The CDR3 DNA reads TGTGCCAGCAGTCCACAGGGGGCAGGTCGCAATCAGCCCCAGCATTTT.

The chain carries TRBV4-3 and TRBJ2-3; D unclear. The V gene's germline CDR1 is LGHNA and CDR2 YSLEER. The CDR3 extends over 15 amino acids. The germline V and J ends were trimmed by 0 bases and 0 bases, with 7 bases remaining between them. CDR3 loop: CASSQDRQSTDTQYF. CDR3 DNA: TGCGCCAGCAGCCAAGATCGGCAAAGCACAGATACGCAGTATTTT.

The chain employs TRBV28 and TRBJ1-1; D unclear. Trimming pared 8 bases from V and 4 bases from J, leaving 14 bases between. Per the germline V gene, CDR1 is MDHEN and CDR2 is SYDVKM. The CDR3 has 13 residues. The DNA of the CDR3 is TGTGCCAGCGGGCTAGAAGGGCGCACTGAAGCTTTCTTT. Translating gives CASGLEGRTEAFF.

The rearrangement links TRBV4-3 to TRBJ2-2, with D possibly matching TRBD1 (6 bases). Germline V gene lookup returns CDR1 LGHNA and CDR2 YSLEER. The CDR3 sequence is 15 residues long. Between the trimmed V and J ends, which lost 7 bases and 6 bases, there was a span of 18 bases. CDR3 sequence reads: CASTVGAGVAGELFF. The CDR3 DNA is TGCGCCAGCACAGTGGGGGCAGGGGTAGCCGGGGAGCTGTTTTTT.

The CDR3 DNA reads TGTGCCAGCAGTTACTCTACATCCGCAGCATCCTATGGCTACACCTTC. Its protein product is CASSYSTSAASYGYTF. The chain joins TRBV6-2 or TRBV6-3 to TRBJ1-2; D gene ambiguous. V was clipped by 0 bases and J by 4 bases, with 15 bases between them. The CDR3 covers 16 residues. CDR1 and CDR2 from the germline V gene are MNHEY and SVGEGT.

The rearrangement joins TRBV6-5 to TRBJ2-1; D possibly corresponds to TRBD1 (6 bases). This CDR3 is 15 amino acids long. V lost 6 bases and J lost 4, with 16 bases in between. Germline CDR1 and CDR2: MNHEY and SVGAGI. CDR3 sequence reads: CASSGTPNYYNEQFF. The DNA for the CDR3 is TGTGCCAGCAGCGGGACACCCAATTATTACAATGAGCAGTTCTTC.